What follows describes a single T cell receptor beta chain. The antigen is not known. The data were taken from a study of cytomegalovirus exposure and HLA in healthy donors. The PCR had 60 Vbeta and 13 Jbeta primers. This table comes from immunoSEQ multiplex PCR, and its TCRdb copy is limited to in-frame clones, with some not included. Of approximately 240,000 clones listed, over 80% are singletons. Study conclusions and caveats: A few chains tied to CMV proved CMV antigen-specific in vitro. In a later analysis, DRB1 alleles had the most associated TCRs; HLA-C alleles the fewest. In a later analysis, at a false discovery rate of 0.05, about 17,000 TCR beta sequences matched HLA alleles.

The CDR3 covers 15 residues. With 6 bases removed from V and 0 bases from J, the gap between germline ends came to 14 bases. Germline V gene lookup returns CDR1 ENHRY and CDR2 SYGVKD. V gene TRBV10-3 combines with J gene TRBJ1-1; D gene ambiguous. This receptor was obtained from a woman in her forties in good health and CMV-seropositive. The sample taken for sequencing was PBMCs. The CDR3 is CAIRGDGGLNTEAFF. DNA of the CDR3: TGTGCCATCAGGGGCGACGGTGGATTGAACACTGAAGCTTTCTTT.